The source of this TCR beta chain is a study of technical replicates of blood from a few donors. The CDR3 consists of 15 residues. CDR1 is MNHEY and CDR2 is SVGAGI in the germline V gene. The V gene end was trimmed by 8 bases and the J gene end by 2 bases; junction bases not matched to a gene: 4. Produced via immunoSEQ multiplex PCR; TCRdb's table is partial and in-frame only. The sample carries about 93,000 clones, about 95% recorded once. This clonotype was obtained from a human donor in good health. The source material was T cells isolated from PBMCs. This rearrangement joins TRBV6-5 to TRBJ2-3; 13 bases align to TRBD2. Here the CDR3 DNA reads TGTGCCAGCCGGACTAGCGGGAGCCTCACAGATACGCAGTATTTT. Translating gives CASRTSGSLTDTQYF.